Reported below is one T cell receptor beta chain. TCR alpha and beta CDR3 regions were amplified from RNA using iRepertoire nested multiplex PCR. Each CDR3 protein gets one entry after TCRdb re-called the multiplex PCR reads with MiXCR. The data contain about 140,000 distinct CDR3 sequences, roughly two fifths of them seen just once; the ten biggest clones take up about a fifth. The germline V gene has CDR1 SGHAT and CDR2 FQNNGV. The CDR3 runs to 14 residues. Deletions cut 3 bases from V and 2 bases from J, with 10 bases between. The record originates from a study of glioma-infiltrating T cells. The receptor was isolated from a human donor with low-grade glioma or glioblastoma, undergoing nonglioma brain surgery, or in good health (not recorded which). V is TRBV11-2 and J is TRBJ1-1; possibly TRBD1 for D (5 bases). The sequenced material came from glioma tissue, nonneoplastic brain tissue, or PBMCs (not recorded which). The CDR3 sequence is CASSLSGANTEAFF. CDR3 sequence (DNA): TGTGCCAGCAGCTTGTCCGGGGCCAACACTGAAGCTTTCTTT.